Below, one T cell receptor (beta chain) is given with its context. Its antigen specificity is not known. The junction does not match germline at one end; this may be a read error. The library was prepared using 5' RACE. TCRdb lists the instrument as NextSeq 500. The TCR library protocol attached a unique molecular identifier to each TCR cDNA molecule to allow correction of PCR and sequencing errors. The source study handled its data this way. TCR identification, UMI-based error correction and CDR3 extraction were performed with Decombinator tools. TCRs above a frequency of 2 per 1,000, corresponding to the top 1% of the tumor frequency distribution, were defined as expanded. Renyi diversity was calculated using the R vegan package after each repertoire was subsampled 100 times to 5,000 TCRs. To build CDR3 similarity networks, amino acid triplet string-kernel similarity was used, and CDR3s were connected when their pairwise similarity was above 0.82. TCRdb reanalyzed the raw reads on its own, using fastp at Q25 for trimming and MiXCR for clone calling, and kept in-frame beta chains. Every entry covers one CDR3 protein and lists the most common genes and DNA from its rows. TCRdb, not the authors, supplied the V and J calls. The sample table lists around 89,000 distinct CDR3 sequences, about an eighth of them with a count of one. The ten biggest clones cover about 40% of the sample.

The time point label, read with the paper, signifies: sample taken at primary tumor resection. TCR sequencing used whole RNA extracted from tumor and nontumor lung tissue, or from cryopreserved PBMC samples, without cell sorting. Donors were about 70 patients with early-stage, untreated non-small cell lung cancer from the lung TRACERx cohort. A patient was chosen for TCR sequencing only when enough RNA was available from at least two tumor regions. The CDR3 goes from the cysteine to the phenylalanine over 13 residues. Only the CDR3 part of the read is kept: 39 bases, read in frame from the first base. Based on the germline V gene, the CDR1 and CDR2 sequences are MNHEY and SVGEGT. These data come from a study of spatial heterogeneity in lung cancer (dated by TCRdb to about 2019). With regard to the full study: Beta-chain transcripts were consistently detected in greater numbers than alpha-chain transcripts, which likely reflects a higher abundance of beta-chain transcripts. In the raw uncorrected reads, each unique combination of TCR and UMI appeared on average more than ten times. TCR alpha and beta repertoires were quantitatively compared across multiple tumor regions, matched nontumor lung and blood in non-small cell lung cancer. At surgery, both alpha and beta chains were TCR-sequenced in 200 to 250 tumor regions, fewer than 85 matched nontumor lung samples and some 60 PBMC samples. Nonsynonymous mutation counts, determined by whole-exome sequencing of tumor tissue, were related to features of the TCR repertoire. Overall study results and their limits: Confirming at a functional level the hypothesis that regional TCRs recognize regional mutations was considered to require additional single-cell paired TCR alpha and beta sequencing. Ubiquitous expanded tumor TCRs were found in blood more often at tumor resection than at routine follow-up.

The specimen was PBMCs, collected at surgery. The sequence was collected from a male donor with early-stage non-small cell lung cancer. The chain is encoded by TRBV6-2 or TRBV6-3 joined to TRBJ1-4; the D segment cannot be called with confidence. The nucleotide sequence reads TGTGCCAGCGGTCACGGTTGGAGTGAAACACTGTTTTTT. Its amino acids are CASGHGWSETLFF.